Each of the 12 T cell receptor beta chains below was sequenced from the same sample in a study of blood T cells in healthy people across ages. Primed by a sample-barcoded 5' primer and a J-beta primer mix, a second PCR proceeded for about 7 to 12 cycles. TCRdb re-analysed the 5' RACE reads in MiXCR, keeping a single row per CDR3 protein. This table holds approximately 850,000 distinct CDR3 sequences, roughly 44% found once. The sample taken for sequencing was blood. These receptor sequences come from a man between 60 and 75 years old in good health.

The chain joins TRBV29-1 to TRBJ2-3; D remains unclear. Germline CDR1 SQVTM, CDR2 ANQGSEA. The CDR3 spans 12 residues. With 2 bases removed from V and 2 bases from J, the gap between germline ends came to 5 bases. The CDR3 nucleotides read TGCAGCGTTGAAAGCGACACAGATACGCAGTATTTT. It is translated as CSVESDTDTQYF.

This clonotype was counted between two and nine times. The rearrangement joins TRBV10-3 to TRBJ2-3; 11 bases match TRBD2. Trimming removed 3 bases from V and 6 bases from J; junction bases left unmatched: 8. The CDR3 has 16 amino acids. The germline gives CDR1 ENHRY, CDR2 SYGVKD. In nucleotides, the CDR3 is TGTGCCATCAGTGATGTAGCGGGGGGGCCCCCCGATACGCAGTATTTT. Translated, it gives CAISDVAGGPPDTQYF.

The chain employs TRBV20-1 and TRBJ2-5; D is possibly TRBD1 (5 bases). V lost 8 bases, J lost 5 bases, and 12 bases lay in between. The length of the CDR3 is 11 residues. From germline, CDR1 is DFQATT and CDR2 SNEGSKA (reference sequence). The CDR3 DNA is TGCAGTACGAGCCCAGGGGAGACCCAGTACTTC. Translation gives CSTSPGETQYF.

The chain couples TRBV30 to TRBJ2-6, with D perhaps TRBD2 (6 bases). The germline V and J ends were trimmed by 4 bases and 4 bases, with 14 bases remaining between them. The CDR3 runs 15 residues. The V gene's germline CDR1 is GTSNPN and CDR2 SVGIG (reference sequence). CDR3: CAWNLAAGGANVLTF. CDR3 nucleotides: TGTGCCTGGAATTTGGCGGCGGGGGGGGCCAACGTCCTGACTTTC.

J is TRBJ2-1 and V is TRBV5-1, with a weak D call TRBD2 (6 bases). V was shortened by 0 bases and J by 6 bases, with 13 bases between the two germline ends. Germline V gene lookup returns CDR1 SGHRS and CDR2 YFSETQ. The CDR3 is made up of 15 amino acids. In DNA, the CDR3 is TGCGCCAGCAGCTTGGTCCAGAGACTAGGCAATGAGCAGTTCTTC. Translated: CASSLVQRLGNEQFF.

The chain has TRBV3-1 and TRBJ2-3; D not resolved. Per germline, CDR1 LGHDT and CDR2 YNNKEL (reference sequence). The CDR3 totals 11 residues. The V end was cut by 3 bases, the J end by 8 bases, with 6 bases between. The CDR3 region is CASSQASTQYF. The DNA of the CDR3 is TGTGCCAGCAGCCAGGCAAGTACGCAGTATTTT.

As DNA, the CDR3 is TGTGCCAGCAGTTCCCTTGGGGTAGCGGGGAACTACGAGCAGTACTTC. As protein: CASSSLGVAGNYEQYF. The rearrangement uses TRBV6-6 and TRBJ2-7; 8 nucleotides match TRBD2. Germline V CDR1 and CDR2: MNHNY, SVGAGI (reference sequence). Germline trimming cut 4 bases from V and 3 bases from J; bases unmatched to any gene: 11. The CDR3 covers 16 residues.

The V and J genes are TRBV12-3 or TRBV12-4 and TRBJ2-5; maybe TRBD2 (7 bases). V dropped 1 base and J dropped 11 bases, with 17 bases sitting between them. This CDR3 comprises 14 residues. The CDR3 nucleotides read TGTGCCAGCAGTTTAGACAGGGACTACAATGAGCAGTACTTC. Translated: CASSLDRDYNEQYF.

V gene TRBV20-1 combines with J gene TRBJ2-5; tentative D call: TRBD2 (7 bases). The CDR3 consists of 13 residues. Looked up from germline, CDR1 is DFQATT and CDR2 is SNEGSKA (reference sequence). V was cut by 4 bases and J by 5 bases, with 14 bases left in between. The CDR3 bases are TGCAGTGCTAATTCCGGGGGGCGTGAGACCCAGTACTTC. As protein: CSANSGGRETQYF.

This clonotype was picked up many times. This chain joins TRBV20-1 and TRBJ2-7; TRBD1 is a possible D gene (6 bases). CDR1 and CDR2 from the germline V gene are DFQATT and SNEGSKA (reference sequence). Trimming removed 5 bases at V and 6 bases at J, with 17 bases between. There are 13 residues in the CDR3. CDR3 sequence: CSASQGLEGEQYF. The DNA for the CDR3 is TGCAGTGCTTCTCAGGGGTTGGAAGGCGAGCAGTACTTC.

The chain recombines TRBV9 with TRBJ2-5; 10 nucleotides agree with TRBD2. Germline lookup yields CDR1 SGDLS and CDR2 YYNGEE. Trimming took 3 bases from V and 3 from J; bases not matched to a gene: 5. The CDR3 is made up of 15 amino acids. CDR3: CASSDTSGAEETQYF. The CDR3 nucleotides read TGTGCCAGCAGCGATACTAGCGGGGCGGAAGAGACCCAGTACTTC. Together with reference TRBV9 and TRBJ2-5, the CDR3 gives the full variable domain: DSGVTQTPKHLITATGQRVTLRCSPRSGDLSVYWYQQSLDQGLQFLIQYYNGEERAKGNILERFSAQQFPDLHSELNLSSLELGDSALYFCASSDTSGAEETQYFGPGTRLLVL.

The chain combines TRBV20-1 with TRBJ2-5; D gene unclear. CDR3 length: 12 residues. The V gene lost 3 bases and the J gene lost 3 bases, with 8 bases spanning the gap. CDR1 is DFQATT and CDR2 is SNEGSKA in the germline V gene (reference sequence). The DNA for the CDR3 is TGCAGTGCTAGCCAGAAAAAAGAGACCCAGTACTTC. Translating it yields CSASQKKETQYF.